A single sample gave rise to the 17 T cell receptor beta chains below, sequenced in a study of beta chain features in type 1 diabetes. The authors reverse transcribed all of the isolated RNA, so sequencing captured expressed TCRB transcripts. Clones were read by immunoSEQ multiplex PCR, and TCRdb kept only the in-frame ones, dropping some. This sample has under 450,000 clones, with about 14% found just once. Sequencing was performed on naive CD4+ T cells from blood. These receptors were obtained from a woman under 30 in good health.

This clone was detected a few times. The V and J genes are TRBV5-4 and TRBJ2-1; 9 bases are shared with TRBD2. The CDR3 spans 17 residues. Trimming removed 4 bases from V and 12 bases from J; junction bases left unmatched: 20. CDR1 is SGHNT and CDR2 is YYREEE in the germline V gene (reference sequence). CDR3 nucleotide sequence: TGTGCCAGCAGCCACGGGACGGAAAGACTAGCGGCTAAGTCGCAGTTCTTC. It translates to CASSHGTERLAAKSQFF. Using reference TRBV5-4 and TRBJ2-1 for the parts outside the CDR3, the full variable domain is ETGVTQSPTHLIKTRGQQVTLRCSSQSGHNTVSWYQQALGQGPQFIFQYYREEENGRGNFPPRFSGLQFPNYSSELNVNALELDDSALYLCASSHGTERLAAKSQFFGPGTRLTVL.

The V and J genes are TRBV6-6 and TRBJ1-2; D may be TRBD1 (5 bases). The germline V gene has CDR1 MNHNY and CDR2 SVGAGI (reference sequence). CDR3 size: 15 residues. V was cut by 2 bases and J by 5 bases, with 15 bases left in between. The DNA for the CDR3 is TGTGCCAGCAGTTACGCGCGTAGGGGCAGTTATGGCTACACCTTC. Protein sequence: CASSYARRGSYGYTF.

The chain carries TRBV9 and TRBJ2-7; possible D gene TRBD1, 6 bases. V gave up 0 bases and J gave up 6 bases, with 16 bases separating them. CDR1 and CDR2 from the germline V gene are SGDLS and YYNGEE. CDR3 size: 15 residues. The CDR3: CASSVGVHQGSEQYF. DNA for the CDR3: TGTGCCAGCAGCGTAGGGGTCCATCAGGGGTCCGAGCAGTACTTC.

This clone showed up just a few times. The J gene is TRBJ2-3, the V gene TRBV4-1, with no clear D. V lost 1 base, J lost 1 base, and 21 bases lay in between. In germline, CDR1 is MGHRA, CDR2 YSYEKL. The CDR3 has 19 amino acids. The CDR3 loop is CASSQGVFRRTNRTDTQYF. The CDR3 DNA sequence: TGCGCCAGCAGCCAAGGGGTCTTTCGACGAACTAATCGCACAGATACGCAGTATTTT.

This clone was found a few times. V and J are TRBV30 and TRBJ2-7; unclear D gene. Trimming left V 1 base short and J 4 bases short, with 5 bases between. The germline V gene encodes CDR1 GTSNPN and CDR2 SVGIG (reference sequence). The CDR3 has 11 amino acids. The CDR3 reads CAWSAYYEQYF. The CDR3 nucleotides are TGTGCCTGGAGTGCCTATTACGAGCAGTACTTC. Full variable domain (outside the CDR3, taken from reference TRBV30 and TRBJ2-7): SQTIHQWPATLVQPVGSPLSLECTVEGTSNPNLYWYRQAAGRGLQLLFYSVGIGQISSEVPQNLSASRPQDRQFILSSKKLLLSDSGFYLCAWSAYYEQYFGPGTRLTVT.

This clone occurred a few times. DNA of the CDR3: TGCAGTGCTAGTCGGGAGGCAAAACTGTTTTTT. Translating gives CSASREAKLFF. The chain uses TRBV20-1 and TRBJ1-4, with D hard to call. V was pared by 3 bases and J by 10 bases, with 9 bases between. The CDR3 covers 11 residues. CDR1 is DFQATT, CDR2 SNEGSKA, per germline (reference sequence).

The chain recombines TRBV9 with TRBJ2-7; maybe TRBD2 (5 bases). This CDR3 is 14 amino acids long. Germline V lookup: CDR1 SGDLS, CDR2 YYNGEE. V was trimmed by 1 base and J by 0 bases, leaving 8 bases between them. The CDR3 reads CASSVQAVSYEQYF. CDR3 sequence (DNA): TGTGCCAGCAGCGTACAAGCGGTCTCCTACGAGCAGTACTTC. Based on the CDR3 plus reference TRBV9 and TRBJ2-7, the full variable domain is DSGVTQTPKHLITATGQRVTLRCSPRSGDLSVYWYQQSLDQGLQFLIQYYNGEERAKGNILERFSAQQFPDLHSELNLSSLELGDSALYFCASSVQAVSYEQYFGPGTRLTVT.

This clone has only a few counts. The J gene is TRBJ2-7, the V gene TRBV4-3, with D unclear. CDR3 length: 13 amino acids. The V and J ends lost 1 base and 7 bases respectively, with 11 bases between them. The germline V gene encodes CDR1 LGHNA and CDR2 YSLEER. CDR3 residues: CASSQAGSAEQYF. DNA for the CDR3: TGCGCCAGCAGCCAAGCGGGTTCGGCAGAGCAGTACTTC.

In this sample, this clone turned up once. The V call is TRBV4-3, the J call TRBJ2-2; 14 bases are a match to TRBD2. V lost 6 bases to trimming and J lost 4 bases; unmatched junction nucleotides: 10. Germline V gene data show CDR1 as LGHNA and CDR2 as YSLEER. This CDR3 is 18 amino acids long. The CDR3 DNA follows: TGCGCCAGCAGGTATCAGACTAGCGGGAGGGCCAGCACCGGGGAGCTGTTTTTT. Its translation: CASRYQTSGRASTGELFF.

This clone was recorded a few times. DNA of the CDR3: TGTGCCAGCAGTGAATATCCAGGGTCCCAGCATTTT. Its protein is CASSEYPGSQHF. The rearrangement uses TRBV25-1 and TRBJ1-5; possible D gene TRBD1, 5 bases. There are 12 residues in the CDR3. CDR1 is MGHDK and CDR2 is SYGVNS in the germline V gene. V lost 0 bases, J lost 11 bases, and 8 bases lay in between.

This clone was observed a handful of times. CDR3 residues: CASSFSGSADTQYF. In DNA, the CDR3 is TGTGCCAGCAGCTTTAGCGGGAGTGCAGATACGCAGTATTTT. This chain connects TRBV5-6 to TRBJ2-3; 9 bases map to TRBD2. This CDR3 comprises 14 residues. With 2 bases clipped from V and 4 bases from J, the junction kept 2 bases outside the gene matches. CDR1 and CDR2 from the germline V gene are SGHDT and YYEEEE. The full variable domain, its missing parts supplied by reference TRBV5-6 and TRBJ2-3, is DAGVTQSPTHLIKTRGQQVTLRCSPKSGHDTVSWYQQALGQGPQFIFQYYEEEERQRGNFPDRFSGHQFPNYSSELNVNALLLGDSALYLCASSFSGSADTQYFGPGTRLTVL.

This clone was observed a handful of times. CDR3 region: CASSEGTSGREDTQYF. CDR3 sequence (DNA): TGTGCCAGCAGTGAAGGGACTAGCGGGAGGGAAGATACGCAGTATTTT. V gene TRBV25-1 combines with J gene TRBJ2-3, with 16 bases aligning to TRBD2. The ends lost 2 bases at V and 5 bases at J; junction bases unmatched: 1. CDR3 length equals 16 residues. Germline CDR1 MGHDK, CDR2 SYGVNS.

This clone was picked up a small number of times. The chain couples TRBV7-9 to TRBJ1-1; 8 bases fit TRBD1. Trimming at V came to 6 bases and at J to 0 bases, leaving 6 bases not matched to a gene. This CDR3 comprises 15 residues. Germline CDR1 is SEHNR and CDR2 is FQNEAQ (reference sequence). CDR3 residues: CASRDRTGLNTEAFF. The DNA of the CDR3 is TGTGCCAGCAGAGACCGGACAGGGCTGAACACTGAAGCTTTCTTT.

This clone has only a few counts. The genes are TRBV18 and TRBJ1-5, with D uncertain. The CDR3 is made up of 13 amino acids. The V and J ends lost 1 base and 6 bases respectively, with 7 bases between them. Germline V gene sequence: CDR1 KGHSH, CDR2 LQKENI. CDR3 region: CASSPRRGQPQHF. DNA of the CDR3: TGTGCCAGCTCACCACGACGGGGTCAGCCCCAGCATTTT.

The CDR3 sequence: CAISDGTGGTYEQYF. The CDR3 DNA follows: TGTGCCATCAGTGACGGGACAGGGGGAACCTACGAGCAGTACTTC. The V call is TRBV10-3, the J call TRBJ2-7; the match to TRBD1 covers 11 bases. The CDR3 runs 15 residues. Germline V gene data show CDR1 as ENHRY and CDR2 as SYGVKD. J gave up 2 bases and V 3 bases, and 3 bases lay outside the gene matches.

The rearrangement links TRBV6-1 to TRBJ1-5, with TRBD1 matching 7 bases. The germline gives CDR1 MNHNS, CDR2 SASEGT. The CDR3 is made up of 14 amino acids. V gave up 9 bases and J gave up 6 bases; unmatched junction bases: 11. CDR3 region: CARGDRQGGQPQHF. CDR3 DNA: TGTGCCAGGGGCGACCGACAGGGCGGTCAGCCCCAGCATTTT.

The rearrangement links TRBV19 to TRBJ2-7; D is perhaps TRBD1 (6 bases). The germline V and J ends were trimmed by 3 bases and 4 bases, with 22 bases remaining between them. The CDR3 length is 17 residues. CDR1 LNHDA and CDR2 SQIVND come from the germline V gene (reference sequence). The CDR3 DNA sequence: TGTGCCAGTAGTATGTTCCACCTAGGACCAGGGGAGTACGAGCAGTACTTC. Translating it yields CASSMFHLGPGEYEQYF.